A selection of T cell receptor beta chains follows, all from one sample in a study of T-cell memory formation after mild COVID-19. TCRdb reprocessed the 5' RACE reads via MiXCR and lists one record per CDR3 protein. The table records 220,000 or so distinct CDR3 sequences, around 9.5% of them present only once. The sample consisted of PBMCs or a T cell subset sorted from them (not recorded which). These receptors were obtained from a man between 18 and 35 years old who had mild COVID-19 (a few samples of this study predate the infection). Cell type and time point are not known. CDR3s include the opening cysteine and the closing phenylalanine or tryptophan. Each record gives: J gene, clone size, D gene, V gene, CDR3 protein, CDR3 DNA. The D gene is left open where the match is weak. Clone size is shown for a subset of rows, as once, few, many or a class of expanded clone.

j_gene: TRBJ1-2
abundance: few
d_gene: .
v_gene: TRBV5-1
CDR3aa: CASSSPGTRYGYTF
CDR3nt: TGCGCCAGCAGCTCCCCTGGGACGCGTTATGGCTACACCTTC

j_gene: TRBJ1-5
abundance: few
d_gene: .
v_gene: TRBV30
CDR3aa: CAWSVRGDSPQHF
CDR3nt: TGTGCCTGGAGTGTACGGGGGGACTCGCCCCAGCATTTT

j_gene: TRBJ2-3
abundance: .
d_gene: TRBD2
v_gene: TRBV5-4
CDR3aa: CASLPSGGAKDTQYF
CDR3nt: TGTGCCAGCCTCCCGAGCGGGGGGGCCAAAGATACGCAGTATTTT

j_gene: TRBJ2-2
abundance: few
d_gene: .
v_gene: TRBV4-3
CDR3aa: CASSPYLGSGELFF
CDR3nt: TGCGCCAGCAGCCCTTACCTCGGGTCCGGGGAGCTGTTTTTT

j_gene: TRBJ2-2
abundance: many
d_gene: TRBD1
v_gene: TRBV6-2/TRBV6-3
CDR3aa: CASSAQGAPPGELFF
CDR3nt: TGTGCCAGCAGTGCACAGGGGGCGCCCCCCGGGGAGCTGTTTTTT

j_gene: TRBJ2-4
abundance: .
d_gene: TRBD2
v_gene: TRBV19
CDR3aa: CASSPGGFQYF
CDR3nt: TGTGCCAGTAGTCCGGGGGGGTTTCAGTACTTC

j_gene: TRBJ2-7
abundance: .
d_gene: TRBD1
v_gene: TRBV6-5
CDR3aa: CASRTGTGTYEQYF
CDR3nt: TGTGCCAGCAGAACCGGGACAGGGACCTACGAGCAGTACTTC

j_gene: TRBJ1-1
abundance: few
d_gene: TRBD1
v_gene: TRBV29-1
CDR3aa: CSVRTGDAEAFF
CDR3nt: TGCAGCGTGAGGACAGGTGACGCTGAAGCTTTCTTT

j_gene: TRBJ2-7
abundance: .
d_gene: .
v_gene: TRBV19
CDR3aa: CASSPSGRSSYEQYF
CDR3nt: TGTGCCAGTAGTCCCTCCGGCAGAAGCTCCTACGAGCAGTACTTC

j_gene: TRBJ1-3
abundance: many
d_gene: TRBD1
v_gene: TRBV20-1
CDR3aa: CSARDGTVLNTIYF
CDR3nt: TGCAGTGCTCGAGATGGGACAGTCTTAAACACCATATATTTT

j_gene: TRBJ2-5
abundance: few
d_gene: TRBD1
v_gene: TRBV11-2
CDR3aa: CASSRGQLETQYF
CDR3nt: TGTGCCAGCAGCCGGGGACAGTTAGAGACCCAGTACTTC

j_gene: TRBJ1-1
abundance: .
d_gene: TRBD1
v_gene: TRBV12-3/TRBV12-4
CDR3aa: CASSPGTVVMNTEAFF
CDR3nt: TGTGCCAGCAGCCCCGGGACAGTCGTTATGAACACTGAAGCTTTCTTT

j_gene: TRBJ2-3
abundance: few
d_gene: TRBD1
v_gene: TRBV5-5
CDR3aa: CASSLEGQGKDTQYF
CDR3nt: TGTGCCAGCAGCTTGGAGGGACAGGGGAAAGATACGCAGTATTTT

j_gene: TRBJ2-5
abundance: .
d_gene: TRBD2
v_gene: TRBV11-2
CDR3aa: CASRLVGRVKETQYF
CDR3nt: TGTGCCAGCAGACTAGTCGGGAGGGTGAAAGAGACCCAGTACTTC

j_gene: TRBJ2-2
abundance: few
d_gene: .
v_gene: TRBV5-6
CDR3aa: CAGKAGFDTGELFF
CDR3nt: TGTGCCGGGAAGGCAGGGTTCGACACCGGGGAGCTGTTTTTT

j_gene: TRBJ2-5
abundance: few
d_gene: TRBD2
v_gene: TRBV25-1
CDR3aa: CASTGVAGPGETQYF
CDR3nt: TGTGCCAGCACGGGAGTAGCGGGGCCTGGGGAGACCCAGTACTTC

j_gene: TRBJ1-2
abundance: many
d_gene: TRBD1
v_gene: TRBV7-2
CDR3aa: CASSSDRGFDGYTF
CDR3nt: TGTGCCAGCAGCTCGGACAGGGGGTTTGATGGCTACACCTTC

j_gene: TRBJ2-5
abundance: few
d_gene: TRBD1
v_gene: TRBV20-1
CDR3aa: CSAATGGSETQYF
CDR3nt: TGCAGTGCTGCTACAGGGGGCTCGGAGACCCAGTACTTC

j_gene: TRBJ1-2
abundance: .
d_gene: .
v_gene: TRBV6-5
CDR3aa: CASSPGADYGYTF
CDR3nt: TGTGCCAGCAGTCCAGGAGCGGACTATGGCTACACCTTC

j_gene: TRBJ1-5
abundance: few
d_gene: .
v_gene: TRBV19
CDR3aa: CASSRGSNQPQHF
CDR3nt: TGTGCCAGTAGCAGAGGTTCGAATCAGCCCCAGCATTTT

j_gene: TRBJ2-3
abundance: many
d_gene: TRBD1
v_gene: TRBV20-1
CDR3aa: CSANPRQGTDTQYF
CDR3nt: TGCAGTGCTAACCCCAGACAGGGGACAGATACGCAGTATTTT

j_gene: TRBJ1-2
abundance: few
d_gene: TRBD1
v_gene: TRBV20-1
CDR3aa: CSARDRPGSYGYTF
CDR3nt: TGCAGTGCGCGGGACAGGCCAGGGAGCTATGGCTACACCTTC

j_gene: TRBJ1-1
abundance: .
d_gene: .
v_gene: TRBV6-2/TRBV6-3
CDR3aa: CASSYSRASTAFF
CDR3nt: TGTGCCAGCAGTTACTCGAGGGCGTCGACAGCTTTCTTT

j_gene: TRBJ1-2
abundance: many
d_gene: .
v_gene: TRBV12-3/TRBV12-4
CDR3aa: CASTPGVGYGYTF
CDR3nt: TGTGCCAGCACTCCCGGAGTCGGGTATGGCTACACCTTC

j_gene: TRBJ1-1
abundance: few
d_gene: TRBD1
v_gene: TRBV5-1
CDR3aa: CASSLSGTGGTEAFF
CDR3nt: TGCGCCAGCAGCCTCTCCGGGACAGGCGGGACTGAAGCTTTCTTT

j_gene: TRBJ2-2
abundance: many
d_gene: TRBD1
v_gene: TRBV11-3
CDR3aa: CASRSGTGGPGELFF
CDR3nt: TGTGCCAGCAGATCCGGGACAGGGGGACCCGGGGAGCTGTTTTTT

j_gene: TRBJ2-7
abundance: many
d_gene: .
v_gene: TRBV3-1
CDR3aa: CASSLGGGRQYF
CDR3nt: TGTGCCAGCAGCCTCGGAGGAGGACGGCAGTACTTC

j_gene: TRBJ2-1
abundance: .
d_gene: .
v_gene: TRBV5-1
CDR3aa: CASSVDRNNEQFF
CDR3nt: TGCGCCAGCAGCGTCGACAGAAACAATGAGCAGTTCTTC

j_gene: TRBJ2-3
abundance: few
d_gene: .
v_gene: TRBV4-2
CDR3aa: CASSQDHWPYF
CDR3nt: TGTGCCAGCAGCCAAGATCATTGGCCGTATTTT

j_gene: TRBJ2-2
abundance: many
d_gene: .
v_gene: TRBV24-1
CDR3aa: CATSDWTNTGELFF
CDR3nt: TGTGCCACCAGTGATTGGACGAACACCGGGGAGCTGTTTTTT

j_gene: TRBJ2-5
abundance: many
d_gene: TRBD2
v_gene: TRBV6-2/TRBV6-3
CDR3aa: CASTYPGTSGETQYF
CDR3nt: TGTGCCAGCACCTACCCCGGGACTAGCGGGGAGACCCAGTACTTC

j_gene: TRBJ1-1
abundance: few
d_gene: TRBD1
v_gene: TRBV20-1
CDR3aa: CSARATGGYTEAFF
CDR3nt: TGCAGTGCTAGAGCCACAGGGGGTTACACTGAAGCTTTCTTT

j_gene: TRBJ1-1
abundance: few
d_gene: .
v_gene: TRBV7-9
CDR3aa: CASSRDTANTEAFF
CDR3nt: TGTGCCAGCAGCCGTGACACCGCGAACACTGAAGCTTTCTTT

j_gene: TRBJ2-2
abundance: few
d_gene: .
v_gene: TRBV20-1
CDR3aa: CSAPFEAGLGELFF
CDR3nt: TGCAGTGCCCCCTTTGAGGCGGGGCTAGGGGAGCTGTTTTTT

j_gene: TRBJ2-1
abundance: many
d_gene: TRBD2
v_gene: TRBV6-5
CDR3aa: CASSRGTSGAYEQFF
CDR3nt: TGTGCCAGCAGCCGCGGGACTAGCGGGGCATATGAGCAGTTCTTC